This TCR beta chain was sequenced for a study of T cell repertoires in cytomegalovirus infection. This clonotype has more than one count but fewer than ten. Its matching antigen is unknown. TCRdb processed the reads anew with MiXCR; each CDR3 protein has one entry. Of roughly 110,000 distinct CDR3 sequences in the sample, 30% were seen once. Germline V gives CDR1 MGHRA, CDR2 YSYEKL. Trimming pared 3 bases from V and 2 bases from J, leaving 11 bases between. The CDR3 spans 14 residues. Sequencing was performed on CD8+ T cells from cultured PBMCs, taken from culture after CMV antigen stimulation. This chain uses TRBV4-1 with TRBJ2-7; D could derive from TRBD1 or TRBD2 (5 bases each). The TCR comes from a human donor in good health (CMV status not recorded). Some clones in this sample may be carry-over from other donors' samples. The DNA of the CDR3 is TGCGCCAGCAGCCACCGGGGCAGGCCCTACGAGCAGTACTTC. Protein sequence: CASSHRGRPYEQYF.